These 30 T cell receptor beta chains were sequenced from one sample in a study of blood T cell repertoires in COVID-19. Only in-frame clones appear in the TCRdb table, and some are missing; sequencing was by immunoSEQ multiplex PCR. The sample gives about 240,000 clones, around 84% of which show up once; 6% to 9% is in the top ten. The specimen sequenced was peripheral blood. These receptors were collected from a woman in her seventies with active or convalescent COVID-19.

The chain recombines TRBV6-2 or TRBV6-3 with TRBJ2-5; TRBD2 agrees at 16 bases. V gave up 6 bases and J gave up 2 bases; unmatched junction bases: 3. The CDR3 covers 16 residues. CDR1 is MNHEY, CDR2 SVGEGT, per germline. The CDR3 sequence: CASSLGLAGGQETQYF. The CDR3 region has the DNA TGTGCCAGCAGCCTGGGACTAGCGGGGGGGCAAGAGACCCAGTACTTC.

V usage is TRBV12-3 or TRBV12-4 and J usage is TRBJ1-2; D gene ambiguous. The CDR3 extends over 13 amino acids. The ends were cut back, 5 bases at V and 3 bases at J, with 10 bases in the middle. The CDR3 spells CASSLKVHYGYTF. Here the CDR3 DNA reads TGTGCCAGCAGTCTAAAAGTCCACTATGGCTACACCTTC.

CDR3 nucleotide sequence: TGTGCCAGCAAGGGACTAGCGGGGTCCCCGTCCTACAATGAGCAGTTCTTC. Its protein product is CASKGLAGSPSYNEQFF. V and J are TRBV27 and TRBJ2-1, with 13 nucleotides matching TRBD2. The germline V gene has CDR1 MNHEY and CDR2 SMNVEV (reference sequence). The CDR3 length is 17 residues. The ends lost 7 bases at V and 1 base at J; junction bases unmatched: 7.

This clone was detected once. The chain joins TRBV4-3 to TRBJ2-3, with D unclear. The CDR3 extends over 15 amino acids. Germline CDR1 reads LGHNA; CDR2 reads YSLEER. V lost 4 bases and J lost 1, with 12 bases in between. CDR3 DNA sequence: TGCGCCAGCAGCCCAGGCTGGGTGCGCACAGATACGCAGTATTTT. This sequence encodes CASSPGWVRTDTQYF.

The chain carries TRBV27 and TRBJ2-1; 7 bases fit TRBD1. This CDR3 has 15 amino acids. Germline lookup yields CDR1 MNHEY and CDR2 SMNVEV (reference sequence). After removal of 9 bases from V and 0 bases from J, the junction contained 8 bases not matched to a gene. CDR3 sequence reads: CASRPGQSSYNEQFF. The DNA for the CDR3 is TGTGCCAGTCGACCGGGACAGAGCTCCTACAATGAGCAGTTCTTC.

The chain links TRBV27 to TRBJ1-2; 8 nucleotides align to TRBD1. The CDR3 consists of 13 residues. The V gene's germline CDR1 is MNHEY and CDR2 SMNVEV (reference sequence). The trim removed 5 bases at V and 4 bases at J, leaving 3 bases unmatched. The CDR3 sequence: CASSPGQGYGYTF. The CDR3 bases are TGTGCCAGCAGTCCTGGACAGGGCTATGGCTACACCTTC.

This chain uses TRBV5-5 with TRBJ1-5; D gene unclear. Trimming left V 1 base short and J 8 bases short, with 10 bases between. CDR1 and CDR2 from the germline V gene are SGHKS and YYEKEE (reference sequence). The CDR3 covers 13 residues. This CDR3 is CASSLHREEPQHF. CDR3 in DNA: TGTGCCAGCAGCTTGCATCGGGAGGAGCCCCAGCATTTT.

This clone was seen only a few times. The chain links TRBV11-3 to TRBJ1-1; no definite D call. V was cut by 4 bases and J by 7 bases, with 10 bases left in between. The CDR3 extends over 12 amino acids. Germline V gene lookup returns CDR1 SGHNT and CDR2 YENEEA. The CDR3 DNA reads as TGTGCCAGCAGCTACGTCCGGGGTGAAGCTTTCTTT. Translation gives CASSYVRGEAFF. Filled out from reference TRBV11-3 and TRBJ1-1, the complete variable domain reads EAGVVQSPRYKIIEKKQPVAFWCNPISGHNTLYWYLQNLGQGPELLIRYENEEAVDDSQLPKDRFSAERLKGVDSTLKIQPAELGDSAVYLCASSYVRGEAFFGQGTRLTVV.

This chain uses TRBV9 with TRBJ2-5; 9 nucleotides align to TRBD1. Germline V lookup: CDR1 SGDLS, CDR2 YYNGEE. V lost 7 bases to trimming and J lost 2 bases; unmatched junction nucleotides: 12. The CDR3 loop spans 16 amino acids. The CDR3 DNA reads as TGTGCCAGCGCGCCCGCCGGGACAGGGTTGCAAGAGACCCAGTACTTC. Protein: CASAPAGTGLQETQYF.

This chain joins TRBV5-1 and TRBJ2-5; TRBD1 agrees at 9 bases. The CDR3 loop spans 15 amino acids. V was pared by 3 bases and J by 1 base, with 4 bases of the junction left unmatched. Germline V gives CDR1 SGHRS, CDR2 YFSETQ. Written as DNA, the CDR3 is TGCGCCAGCAGCTCCCCGGGACAGGGCCAAGAGACCCAGTACTTC. Translating it yields CASSSPGQGQETQYF. Filled out from reference TRBV5-1 and TRBJ2-5, the complete variable domain reads KAGVTQTPRYLIKTRGQQVTLSCSPISGHRSVSWYQQTPGQGLQFLFEYFSETQRNKGNFPGRFSGRQFSNSRSEMNVSTLELGDSALYLCASSSPGQGQETQYFGPGTRLLVL.

The chain combines TRBV23-1 with TRBJ2-1; 8 nucleotides match TRBD1. TRBV23-1 is flagged as an ORF with uncertain function. The CDR3 length is 18 residues. V trimming: 2 bases; J trimming: 5 bases; junction bases outside the gene matches: 14. The CDR3 here is CASSQARRTGLLNNEQFF. CDR3 coding DNA: TGCGCCAGCAGTCAAGCCCGCCGGACAGGGTTGCTAAACAATGAGCAGTTCTTC.

The gene calls are TRBV5-4 and TRBJ1-2; D gene unclear. V gave up 5 bases and J gave up 5 bases, with 16 bases separating them. The CDR3 totals 14 residues. Germline V CDR1 and CDR2: SGHNT, YYREEE (reference sequence). CDR3 protein: CASRYPGMEYGYTF. For the CDR3, the DNA is TGTGCCAGCAGATATCCGGGGATGGAGTATGGCTACACCTTC.

V and J are TRBV10-2 and TRBJ2-1, with 8 bases lining up with TRBD1. With 7 bases clipped from V and 7 bases from J, the junction kept 6 bases outside the gene matches. Germline V gene data show CDR1 as WSHSY and CDR2 as SAAADI. This CDR3 has 13 amino acids. CDR3 nucleotide sequence: TGCGCCAGCACTAAGACAGGGGAGAATGAGCAGTTCTTC. This sequence encodes CASTKTGENEQFF.

V usage is TRBV24-1 and J usage is TRBJ1-5; TRBD1 matches 7 bases. The germline gives CDR1 KGHDR, CDR2 SFDVKD. The CDR3 consists of 15 residues. Trimming cost V 2 bases and J 7 bases; bases outside gene matches: 7. The DNA for the CDR3 is TGTGCCACCAGTGATTCGCGACAGGGAAAGCAGCCCCAGCATTTT. This sequence encodes CATSDSRQGKQPQHF.

The chain employs TRBV7-8 and TRBJ1-1; 8 nucleotides match TRBD1. CDR1 is SGHVS and CDR2 is FQNEAQ in the germline V gene. The trim removed 5 bases at V and 1 base at J, leaving 21 bases unmatched. This CDR3 region has 20 residues. The CDR3, as DNA: TGTGCCAGCAGCCTAAGGACAGGGTGGCGCCGATTGGGGGAGAACACTGAAGCTTTCTTT. Protein: CASSLRTGWRRLGENTEAFF.

CDR3 amino acids: CASSPAGTAVPQHF. In nucleotides, the CDR3 is TGTGCCAGCTCACCCGCTGGGACAGCAGTTCCCCAGCATTTT. The V gene is TRBV18, the J gene TRBJ1-5; 7 bases are a match to TRBD1. The length of the CDR3 is 14 residues. The germline CDR1 and CDR2 sequences are KGHSH and LQKENI. The V and J ends lost 3 bases and 10 bases, in that order; junction bases with no gene match: 9.

This clone was detected a few times. This chain uses TRBV5-8 with TRBJ1-1; D is unclear. This CDR3 is 14 amino acids long. V was trimmed by 0 bases and J by 6 bases, leaving 12 bases between them. CDR1 SGHTS and CDR2 YDEGEE come from the germline V gene. This chain's CDR3 is CASSLVAGGAEAFF. The DNA of the CDR3 is TGTGCCAGCAGCTTGGTAGCGGGAGGAGCTGAAGCTTTCTTT.

In its sample, this clone was seen once. This chain uses TRBV4-3 with TRBJ1-2, with D hard to call. Per the germline V gene, CDR1 is LGHNA and CDR2 is YSLEER. This CDR3 has 16 amino acids. Trimming pared 0 bases from V and 0 bases from J, leaving 11 bases between. CDR3: CASSQDLSPPNYGYTF. The CDR3 DNA reads as TGCGCCAGCAGCCAAGATCTGAGTCCGCCTAACTATGGCTACACCTTC.

This chain joins TRBV5-5 and TRBJ1-2, with 7 bases identical to TRBD1. The CDR3 is 13 amino acids. Looked up from germline, CDR1 is SGHKS and CDR2 is YYEKEE (reference sequence). The junction had 6 bases not matched to a gene; V was cut back by 8 bases and J by 2 bases. CDR3 amino acids: CASSLQGNYGYTF. Written as DNA, the CDR3 is TGTGCCAGTTCACTACAGGGGAACTATGGCTACACCTTC.

The chain couples TRBV2 to TRBJ1-4, with TRBD1 identical over 8 bases. In germline, CDR1 is SNHLY, CDR2 FYNNEI. The ends lost 5 bases at V and 7 bases at J; junction bases unmatched: 3. CDR3 size: 13 residues. CDR3 protein: CASSSGGGEKLFF. The CDR3 nucleotides read TGTGCCAGCAGTTCAGGGGGCGGTGAAAAACTGTTTTTT.

The chain uses TRBV10-3 and TRBJ1-1; perhaps TRBD1 as D (6 bases). There are 14 residues in the CDR3. CDR1 ENHRY and CDR2 SYGVKD come from the germline V gene. Trimming shortened V by 2 bases and J by 1 base, and 8 bases separated the two germline ends. The CDR3 protein is CAISETTGNTEAFF. The CDR3 coding sequence is TGTGCCATCAGTGAGACGACAGGGAACACTGAAGCTTTCTTT.

This clone appeared a few times. J is TRBJ1-2 and V is TRBV19; 7 bases map to TRBD1. The CDR3 totals 15 residues. V was pared by 5 bases and J by 7 bases, with 13 bases of the junction left unmatched. Germline CDR1 is LNHDA and CDR2 is SQIVND (reference sequence). Written as DNA, the CDR3 is TGTGCCAGTAGTCCCCAAGGGGGCTTGTTGGTTGGCTACACCTTC. Translation gives CASSPQGGLLVGYTF.

J is TRBJ2-3 and V is TRBV7-8; 10 nucleotides agree with TRBD2. Per the germline V gene, CDR1 is SGHVS and CDR2 is FQNEAQ. The ends lost 5 bases at V and 6 bases at J; junction bases unmatched: 8. This CDR3 is 15 amino acids long. The CDR3 DNA reads TGTGCCAGCAGCCTTAGCGGGGGGCCGGTGGATACGCAGTATTTT. Protein: CASSLSGGPVDTQYF.

The rearrangement uses TRBV12-3 or TRBV12-4 and TRBJ1-2; TRBD1 is a possible D gene (5 bases). The CDR3 is 13 residues long. V lost 5 bases and J 8 bases, leaving 15 bases between the germline ends. This CDR3 is CASSPGTGGGYTF. The CDR3 DNA sequence: TGTGCCAGCAGTCCAGGGACGGGGGGAGGCTACACCTTC.

This chain joins TRBV19 and TRBJ1-1; no clear D. Germline-derived CDR1 and CDR2 are LNHDA and SQIVND (reference sequence). The V and J ends lost 7 bases and 1 base respectively, with 19 bases between them. The CDR3 runs 16 residues. The CDR3 nucleotides are TGTGCCAGTACCCCATCGGGGATGGGCCAGAACACTGAAGCTTTCTTT. Amino acids: CASTPSGMGQNTEAFF.

The chain couples TRBV11-2 to TRBJ1-2, with D tentatively TRBD1 (6 bases). There are 13 residues in the CDR3. Trimming pared 5 bases from V and 4 bases from J, leaving 11 bases between. The germline V gene has CDR1 SGHAT and CDR2 FQNNGV. This chain's CDR3 is CASSPQGSYGYTF. CDR3 DNA sequence: TGTGCCAGCAGCCCACAGGGCTCCTATGGCTACACCTTC.

This chain connects TRBV2 to TRBJ2-7, with 9 bases identical to TRBD2. With V trimmed by 2 bases and J by 3 bases, 8 bases remained unmatched. Looked up from germline, CDR1 is SNHLY and CDR2 is FYNNEI. The length of the CDR3 is 16 residues. CDR3: CASSERVAGEFYEQYF. DNA for the CDR3: TGTGCCAGCAGTGAAAGAGTAGCGGGGGAATTCTACGAGCAGTACTTC.

This rearrangement joins TRBV2 to TRBJ1-1, with D possibly being TRBD1 (5 bases). Trimming pared 6 bases from V and 6 bases from J, leaving 17 bases between. The CDR3 runs 14 residues. The germline gives CDR1 SNHLY, CDR2 FYNNEI. This CDR3 is CASRLGTGSAEAFF. CDR3 sequence (DNA): TGTGCCAGCAGATTAGGCACAGGTTCGGCTGAAGCTTTCTTT.

This sequence joins TRBV7-2 and TRBJ1-1, with D maybe TRBD1 (6 bases). V lost 2 bases to trimming and J lost 1 base, with 17 bases between them. CDR3 size: 17 residues. Germline CDR1 and CDR2: SGHTA and FQGNSA. Here the CDR3 DNA reads TGTGCCAGCAGCTTAAACCCACCAGGGGTAGGGAACACTGAAGCTTTCTTT. Its protein is CASSLNPPGVGNTEAFF.

This chain joins TRBV5-5 and TRBJ1-6; the D gene is possibly TRBD1 (5 bases). CDR3 length: 17 residues. From germline, CDR1 is SGHKS and CDR2 YYEKEE (reference sequence). Trimming removed 4 bases at V and 0 bases at J, with 14 bases between. This CDR3 reads CASSLAAGGSYNSPLHF. CDR3 DNA sequence: TGTGCCAGCAGCCTTGCCGCCGGGGGCTCCTATAATTCACCCCTCCACTTT.